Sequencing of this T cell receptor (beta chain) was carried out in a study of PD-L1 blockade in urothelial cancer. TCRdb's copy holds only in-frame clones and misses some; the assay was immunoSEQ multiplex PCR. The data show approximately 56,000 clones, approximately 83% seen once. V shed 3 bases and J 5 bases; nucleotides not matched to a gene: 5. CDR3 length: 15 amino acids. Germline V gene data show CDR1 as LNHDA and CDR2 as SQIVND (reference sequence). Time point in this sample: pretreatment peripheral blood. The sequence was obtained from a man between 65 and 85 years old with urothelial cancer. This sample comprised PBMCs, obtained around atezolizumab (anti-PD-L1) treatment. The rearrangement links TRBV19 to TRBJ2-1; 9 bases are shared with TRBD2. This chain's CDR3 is CASSISGRIDNEQFF. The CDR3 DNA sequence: TGTGCCAGTAGTATTAGCGGGAGAATAGACAATGAGCAGTTCTTC.